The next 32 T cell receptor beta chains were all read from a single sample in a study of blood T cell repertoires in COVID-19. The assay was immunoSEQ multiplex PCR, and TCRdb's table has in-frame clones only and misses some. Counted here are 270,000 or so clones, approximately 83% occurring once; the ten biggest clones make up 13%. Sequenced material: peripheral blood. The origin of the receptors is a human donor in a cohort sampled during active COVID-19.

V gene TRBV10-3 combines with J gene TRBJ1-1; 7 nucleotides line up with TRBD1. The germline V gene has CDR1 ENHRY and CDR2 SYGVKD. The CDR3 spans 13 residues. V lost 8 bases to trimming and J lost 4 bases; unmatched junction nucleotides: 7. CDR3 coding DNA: TGTGCCATCCATGGGCGGGACAGCACTGAAGCTTTCTTT. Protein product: CAIHGRDSTEAFF.

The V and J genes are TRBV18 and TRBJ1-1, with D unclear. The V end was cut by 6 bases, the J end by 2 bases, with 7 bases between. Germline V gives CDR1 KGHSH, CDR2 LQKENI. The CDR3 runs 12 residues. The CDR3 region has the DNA TGTGCCAGCTCCTACTACAACACTGAAGCTTTCTTT. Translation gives CASSYYNTEAFF. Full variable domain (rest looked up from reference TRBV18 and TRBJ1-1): NAGVMQNPRHLVRRRGQEARLRCSPMKGHSHVYWYRQLPEEGLKFMVYLQKENIIDESGMPKERFSAEFPKEGPSILRIQQVVRGDSAAYFCASSYYNTEAFFGQGTRLTVV.

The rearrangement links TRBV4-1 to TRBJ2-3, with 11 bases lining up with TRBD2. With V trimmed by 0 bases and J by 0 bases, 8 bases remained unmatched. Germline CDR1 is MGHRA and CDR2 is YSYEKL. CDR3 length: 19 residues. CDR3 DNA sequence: TGCGCCAGCAGCCAAGAGGAGGTTACTAGCGGGAGCAGCACAGATACGCAGTATTTT. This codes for CASSQEEVTSGSSTDTQYF.

The CDR3 region has the DNA TGTGCCAGCAGCAGGGGACTTACCCTATCCGAGCAGTACTTC. Translation gives CASSRGLTLSEQYF. The chain uses TRBV11-2 and TRBJ2-7, with a tentative D call TRBD2 (6 bases). The V and J ends lost 5 bases and 6 bases respectively, with 17 bases between them. Per the germline V gene, CDR1 is SGHAT and CDR2 is FQNNGV. The CDR3 has 14 residues.

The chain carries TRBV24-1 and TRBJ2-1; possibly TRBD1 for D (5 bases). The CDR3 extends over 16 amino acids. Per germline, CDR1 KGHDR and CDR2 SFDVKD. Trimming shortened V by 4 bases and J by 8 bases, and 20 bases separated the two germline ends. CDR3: CATSEPTASGLDEQFF. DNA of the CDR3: TGTGCCACCAGTGAGCCGACAGCCTCAGGGCTCGATGAGCAGTTCTTC.

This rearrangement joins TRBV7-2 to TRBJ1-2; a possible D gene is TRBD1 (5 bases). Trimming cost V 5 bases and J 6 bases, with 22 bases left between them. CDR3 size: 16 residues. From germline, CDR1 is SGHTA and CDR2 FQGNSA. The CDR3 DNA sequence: TGTGCCAGCAGCCTTACGGGACTCTTTTACGGGGATGGCTACACCTTC. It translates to CASSLTGLFYGDGYTF.

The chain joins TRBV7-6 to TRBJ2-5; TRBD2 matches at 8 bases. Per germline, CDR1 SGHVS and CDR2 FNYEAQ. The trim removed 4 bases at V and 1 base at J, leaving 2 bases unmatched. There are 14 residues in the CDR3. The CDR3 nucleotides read TGTGCCAGCAGCTCAGGACTAGCCCAAGAGACCCAGTACTTC. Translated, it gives CASSSGLAQETQYF. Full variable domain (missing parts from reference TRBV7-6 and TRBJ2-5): GAGVSQSPRYKVTKRGQDVALRCDPISGHVSLYWYRQALGQGPEFLTYFNYEAQQDKSGLPNDRFSAERPEGSISTLTIQRTEQRDSAMYRCASSSGLAQETQYFGPGTRLLVL.

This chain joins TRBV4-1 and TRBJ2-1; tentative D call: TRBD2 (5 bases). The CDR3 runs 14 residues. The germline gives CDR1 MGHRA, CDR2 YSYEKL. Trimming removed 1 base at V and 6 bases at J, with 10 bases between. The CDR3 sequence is CASSQAGYSNEQFF. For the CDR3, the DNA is TGCGCCAGCAGCCAAGCGGGATACTCCAATGAGCAGTTCTTC.

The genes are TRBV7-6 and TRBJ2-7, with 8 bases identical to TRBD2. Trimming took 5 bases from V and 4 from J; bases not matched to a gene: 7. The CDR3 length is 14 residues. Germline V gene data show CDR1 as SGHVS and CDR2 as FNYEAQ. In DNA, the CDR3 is TGTGCCAGCAGCCCGAGCGGGAGTCTATACGAGCAGTACTTC. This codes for CASSPSGSLYEQYF.

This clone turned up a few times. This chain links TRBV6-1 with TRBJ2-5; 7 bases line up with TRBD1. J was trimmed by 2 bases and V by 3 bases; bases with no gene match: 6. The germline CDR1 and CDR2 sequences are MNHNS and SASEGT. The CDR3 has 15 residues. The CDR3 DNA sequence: TGTGCCAGCAGTGATCCAGGACAGGCACAAGAGACCCAGTACTTC. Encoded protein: CASSDPGQAQETQYF.

The CDR3 DNA sequence: TGTGCCAGCAGCACCTCCAGGGACACTGAAGCTTTCTTT. Amino acids: CASSTSRDTEAFF. The chain recombines TRBV11-2 with TRBJ1-1, with D perhaps matching TRBD1 (5 bases). Germline values: CDR1 SGHAT, CDR2 FQNNGV. Trimming removed 5 bases from V and 3 bases from J, with 10 bases in between. This CDR3 is 13 amino acids long.

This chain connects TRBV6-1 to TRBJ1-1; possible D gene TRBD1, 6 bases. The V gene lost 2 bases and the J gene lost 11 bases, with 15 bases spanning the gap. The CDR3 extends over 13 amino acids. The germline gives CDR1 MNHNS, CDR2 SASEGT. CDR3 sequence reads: CASSETTGLGAFF. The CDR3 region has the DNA TGTGCCAGCAGTGAAACAACAGGGCTTGGTGCTTTCTTT.

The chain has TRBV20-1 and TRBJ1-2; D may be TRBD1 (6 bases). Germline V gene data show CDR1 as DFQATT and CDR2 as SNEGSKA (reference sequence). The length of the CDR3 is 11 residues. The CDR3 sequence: CRPLAGDGYTF. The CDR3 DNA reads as TGCAGACCTCTGGCAGGGGATGGCTACACCTTC.

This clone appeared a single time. CDR3 sequence (DNA): TGTGCCAGCTCACCTGGACAGGGGCGCCAAGAGACCCAGTACTTC. This translates into CASSPGQGRQETQYF. The V gene is TRBV18, the J gene TRBJ2-5; TRBD1 agrees at 9 bases. J was trimmed by 1 base and V by 3 bases; bases with no gene match: 3. The CDR3 has 15 residues. From germline, CDR1 is KGHSH and CDR2 LQKENI.

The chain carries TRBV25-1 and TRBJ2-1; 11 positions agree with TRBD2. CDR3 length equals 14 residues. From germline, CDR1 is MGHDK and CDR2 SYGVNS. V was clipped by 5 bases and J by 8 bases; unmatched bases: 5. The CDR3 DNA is TGTGCCAGCAGTCGACTAGCGGGAAAAGATGAGCAGTTCTTC. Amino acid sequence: CASSRLAGKDEQFF.

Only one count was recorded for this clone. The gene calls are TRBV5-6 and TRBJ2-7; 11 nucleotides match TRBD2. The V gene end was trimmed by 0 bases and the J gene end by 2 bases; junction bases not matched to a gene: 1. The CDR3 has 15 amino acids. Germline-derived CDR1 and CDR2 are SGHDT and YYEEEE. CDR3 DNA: TGTGCCAGCAGCTTGGGACTAGCGGGGACCTACGAGCAGTACTTC. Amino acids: CASSLGLAGTYEQYF.

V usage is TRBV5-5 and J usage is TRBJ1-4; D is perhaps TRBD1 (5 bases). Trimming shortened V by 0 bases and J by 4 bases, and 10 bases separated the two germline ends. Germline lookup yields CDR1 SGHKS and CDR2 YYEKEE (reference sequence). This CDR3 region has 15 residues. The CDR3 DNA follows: TGTGCCAGCAGCTTGGACAGGCGGGATAATGAAAAACTGTTTTTT. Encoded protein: CASSLDRRDNEKLFF.

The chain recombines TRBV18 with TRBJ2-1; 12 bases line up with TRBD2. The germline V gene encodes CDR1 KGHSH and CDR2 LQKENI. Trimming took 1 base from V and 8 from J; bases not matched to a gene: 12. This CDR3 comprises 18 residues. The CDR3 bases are TGTGCCAGCTCACCACAGACGTCCGGGCTAGCGGGAGGGTATGAGCAGTTCTTC. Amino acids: CASSPQTSGLAGGYEQFF.

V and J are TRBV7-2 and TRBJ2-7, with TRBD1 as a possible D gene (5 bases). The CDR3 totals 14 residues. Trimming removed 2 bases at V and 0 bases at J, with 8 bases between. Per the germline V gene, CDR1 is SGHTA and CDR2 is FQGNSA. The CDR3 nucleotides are TGTGCCAGCAGCTTAAGGGGTAACTCCTACGAGCAGTACTTC. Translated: CASSLRGNSYEQYF. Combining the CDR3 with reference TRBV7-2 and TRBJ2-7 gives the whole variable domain GAGVSQSPSNKVTEKGKDVELRCDPISGHTALYWYRQSLGQGLEFLIYFQGNSAPDKSGLPSDRFSAERTGGSVSTLTIQRTQQEDSAVYLCASSLRGNSYEQYFGPGTRLTVT.

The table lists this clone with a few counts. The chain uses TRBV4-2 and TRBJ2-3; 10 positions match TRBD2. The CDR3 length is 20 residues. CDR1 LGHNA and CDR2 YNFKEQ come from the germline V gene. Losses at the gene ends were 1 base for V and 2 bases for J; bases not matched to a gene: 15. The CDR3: CASSQAGGLAFLLHTDTQYF. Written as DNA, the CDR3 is TGTGCCAGCAGCCAAGCTGGGGGACTAGCGTTTTTGTTACACACAGATACGCAGTATTTT.

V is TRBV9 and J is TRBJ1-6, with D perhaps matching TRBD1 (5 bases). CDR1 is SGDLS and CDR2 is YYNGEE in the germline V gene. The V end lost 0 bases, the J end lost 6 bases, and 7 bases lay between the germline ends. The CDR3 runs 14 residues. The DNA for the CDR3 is TGTGCCAGCAGCGTAGACAGGACTAATTCACCCCTCCACTTT. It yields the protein CASSVDRTNSPLHF.

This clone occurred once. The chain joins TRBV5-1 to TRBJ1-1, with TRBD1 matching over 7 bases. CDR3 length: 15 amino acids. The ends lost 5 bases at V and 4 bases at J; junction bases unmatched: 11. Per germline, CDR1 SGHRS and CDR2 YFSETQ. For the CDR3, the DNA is TGCGCCAGCAGTTACGACGGACAGGTGGGCACTGAAGCTTTCTTT. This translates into CASSYDGQVGTEAFF.

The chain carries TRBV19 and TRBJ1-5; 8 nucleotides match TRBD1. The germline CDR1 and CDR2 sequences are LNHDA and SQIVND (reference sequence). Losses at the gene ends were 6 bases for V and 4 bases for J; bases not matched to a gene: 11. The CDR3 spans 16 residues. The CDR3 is CASSTPGTGVNQPQHF. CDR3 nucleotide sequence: TGTGCCAGTAGCACCCCTGGGACAGGAGTTAATCAGCCCCAGCATTTT.

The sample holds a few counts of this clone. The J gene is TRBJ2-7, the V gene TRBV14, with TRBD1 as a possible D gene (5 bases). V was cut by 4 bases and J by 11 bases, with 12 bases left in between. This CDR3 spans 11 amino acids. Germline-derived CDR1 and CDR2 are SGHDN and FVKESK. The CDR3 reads CASSPPGSKYF. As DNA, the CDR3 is TGTGCCAGCAGCCCGCCAGGGTCAAAGTACTTC.

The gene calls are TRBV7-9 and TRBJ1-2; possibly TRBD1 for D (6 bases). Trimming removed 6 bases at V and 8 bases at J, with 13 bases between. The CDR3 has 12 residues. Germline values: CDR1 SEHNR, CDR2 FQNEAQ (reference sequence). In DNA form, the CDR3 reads TGTGCCAGCAGACAGGGTGACGGCGGCTACACCTTC. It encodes CASRQGDGGYTF.

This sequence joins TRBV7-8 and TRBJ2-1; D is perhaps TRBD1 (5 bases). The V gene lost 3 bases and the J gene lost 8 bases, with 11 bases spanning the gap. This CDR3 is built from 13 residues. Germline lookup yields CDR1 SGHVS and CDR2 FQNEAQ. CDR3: CASSLAGFHEQFF. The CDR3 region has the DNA TGTGCCAGCAGCTTGGCAGGGTTCCATGAGCAGTTCTTC.

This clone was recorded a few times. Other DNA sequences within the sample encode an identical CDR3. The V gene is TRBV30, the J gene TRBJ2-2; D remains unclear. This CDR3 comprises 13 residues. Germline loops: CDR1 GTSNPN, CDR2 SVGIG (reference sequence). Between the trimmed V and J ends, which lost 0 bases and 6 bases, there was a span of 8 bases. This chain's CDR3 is CAWSVLSAGELFF. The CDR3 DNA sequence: TGTGCCTGGAGTGTACTGTCTGCCGGGGAGCTGTTTTTT.

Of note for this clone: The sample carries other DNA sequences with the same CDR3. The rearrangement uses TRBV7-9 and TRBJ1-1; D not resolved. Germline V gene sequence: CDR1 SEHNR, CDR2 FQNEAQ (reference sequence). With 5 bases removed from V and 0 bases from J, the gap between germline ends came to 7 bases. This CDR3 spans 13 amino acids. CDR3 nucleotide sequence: TGTGCCAGCAGCGCGGGCTTGAACACTGAAGCTTTCTTT. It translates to CASSAGLNTEAFF. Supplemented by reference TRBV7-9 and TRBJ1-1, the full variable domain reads DTGVSQNPRHKITKRGQNVTFRCDPISEHNRLYWYRQTLGQGPEFLTYFQNEAQLEKSRLLSDRFSAERPKGSFSTLEIQRTEQGDSAMYLCASSAGLNTEAFFGQGTRLTVV.

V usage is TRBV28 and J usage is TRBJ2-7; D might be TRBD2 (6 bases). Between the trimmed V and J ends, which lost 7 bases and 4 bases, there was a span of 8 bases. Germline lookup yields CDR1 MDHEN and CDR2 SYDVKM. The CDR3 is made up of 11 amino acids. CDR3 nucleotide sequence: TGTGCCAGCACCGGGGGATACGAGCAGTACTTC. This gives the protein CASTGGYEQYF.

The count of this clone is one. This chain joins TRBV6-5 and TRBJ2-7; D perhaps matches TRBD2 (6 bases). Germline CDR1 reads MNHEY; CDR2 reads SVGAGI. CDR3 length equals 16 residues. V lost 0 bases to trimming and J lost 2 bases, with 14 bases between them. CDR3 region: CASSYSSRDGPYEQYF. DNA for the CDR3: TGTGCCAGCAGTTACTCGTCGCGGGACGGACCCTACGAGCAGTACTTC.

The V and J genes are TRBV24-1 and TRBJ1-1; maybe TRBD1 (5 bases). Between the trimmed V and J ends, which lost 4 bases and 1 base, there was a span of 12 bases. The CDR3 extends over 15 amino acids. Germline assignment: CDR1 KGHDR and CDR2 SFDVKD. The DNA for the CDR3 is TGTGCCACCAGTGAGGGCGGACATTCGAACACTGAAGCTTTCTTT. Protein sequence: CATSEGGHSNTEAFF.

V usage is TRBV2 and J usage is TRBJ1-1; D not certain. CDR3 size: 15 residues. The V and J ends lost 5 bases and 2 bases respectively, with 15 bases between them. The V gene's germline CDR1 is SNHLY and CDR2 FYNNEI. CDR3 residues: CASSTDRGVNTEAFF. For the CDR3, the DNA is TGTGCCAGCAGTACCGACCGCGGGGTTAACACTGAAGCTTTCTTT. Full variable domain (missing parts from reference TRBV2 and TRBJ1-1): EPEVTQTPSHQVTQMGQEVILRCVPISNHLYFYWYRQILGQKVEFLVSFYNNEISEKSEIFDDQFSVERPDGSNFTLKIRSTKLEDSAMYFCASSTDRGVNTEAFFGQGTRLTVV.